This TCR beta chain was documented in a study of CD8 T cells in Susac syndrome. RNA in amounts of roughly 0.5 to 1 ug was reverse transcribed with random hexamers. The authors amplified TCR beta CDR3 across 54 Vbeta and 13 Jbeta using immunoSEQ multiplex PCR. TCRdb fed the immunoSEQ multiplex PCR reads into MiXCR, producing one record per CDR3 protein. The sample yields 120,000 to 150,000 distinct CDR3 sequences, 94% seen once. As regards this clonotype: The antigen remains unidentified.

In contrast to the negatively isolated CD8+ and CD4+ T cells, TEMRA cells were FACS-enriched. CDR3 length: 16 residues. The V and J ends lost 2 bases and 1 base respectively, with 14 bases between them. The germline CDR1 and CDR2 sequences are SGHNT and YENEEA. Findings of the study overall: The authors acknowledged that their TCR sequencing and HLA analysis involved a relatively small number of individuals.

Material for sequencing was CD8+ T cells from PBMCs. This clonotype originated in a human donor in good health. This chain connects TRBV11-3 to TRBJ2-5; D may correspond to TRBD1 or TRBD2 (5 bases each). Here the CDR3 reads CASSLTMGRVQETQYF. The CDR3 DNA sequence: TGTGCCAGCAGCTTAACAATGGGACGCGTCCAAGAGACCCAGTACTTC.